The 11 T cell receptor beta chains presented below share a single source sample, sequenced in a study of blood T cell repertoires in COVID-19. Clones were sequenced by immunoSEQ multiplex PCR, and TCRdb holds only the in-frame ones, with some missing. The profile covers some 150,000 clones, with over 80% appearing a single time and 4.4% taken by the ten largest. The sample comprised PBMCs or T cells enriched from blood (not recorded which). The receptors were gathered from a woman in her fifties or sixties who had recovered from COVID-19.

CDR3 region: CASSPRSGGQETQYF. CDR3 bases: TGTGCCAGCTCACCACGATCCGGAGGCCAAGAGACCCAGTACTTC. The chain links TRBV18 to TRBJ2-5, with a weak D call TRBD2 (5 bases). Looked up from germline, CDR1 is KGHSH and CDR2 is LQKENI. The CDR3 totals 15 residues. Trimming took 1 base from V and 1 from J, leaving 10 bases between them.

This clone was detected only a few times. V usage is TRBV4-1 and J usage is TRBJ2-5; tentative D call: TRBD1 (5 bases). Germline CDR1 is MGHRA and CDR2 is YSYEKL. The germline V and J ends were trimmed by 0 bases and 2 bases, with 7 bases remaining between them. This CDR3 comprises 14 residues. Written as DNA, the CDR3 is TGCGCCAGCAGCCAAGACCCAGGGCAAGAGACCCAGTACTTC. This gives the protein CASSQDPGQETQYF.

The V call is TRBV6-5, the J call TRBJ1-4, with 8 nucleotides matching TRBD1. The junction had 7 bases not matched to a gene; V was cut back by 2 bases and J by 8 bases. CDR3 length: 15 residues. CDR1 is MNHEY and CDR2 is SVGAGI in the germline V gene. The chain's CDR3 is CASSYQGAGEEKLFF. CDR3 in DNA: TGTGCCAGCAGTTACCAGGGGGCTGGGGAAGAAAAACTGTTTTTT.

The chain uses TRBV11-2 and TRBJ2-1; 8 positions agree with TRBD1. Germline V lookup: CDR1 SGHAT, CDR2 FQNNGV. J gave up 7 bases and V 1 base, and 3 bases lay outside the gene matches. The CDR3 contains 14 residues. In nucleotides, the CDR3 is TGTGCCAGCAGCTTAGGGACAGGGAGTAATGAGCAGTTCTTC. This sequence encodes CASSLGTGSNEQFF.

The rearrangement joins TRBV6-5 to TRBJ1-5; D is unclear. The CDR3 is made up of 15 amino acids. Germline V lookup: CDR1 MNHEY, CDR2 SVGAGI. V was pared by 0 bases and J by 3 bases, with 9 bases between. The CDR3 here is CASSYSRGNNQPQHF. CDR3 bases: TGTGCCAGCAGTTACTCGAGAGGAAACAATCAGCCCCAGCATTTT.

The V call is TRBV30, the J call TRBJ1-3, with D maybe TRBD1 (6 bases). Trimming took 7 bases from V and 5 from J, leaving 12 bases between them. Germline CDR1 is GTSNPN and CDR2 is SVGIG (reference sequence). The CDR3 consists of 12 residues. The CDR3 here is CAFMGGRNTIYF. In nucleotides, the CDR3 is TGTGCCTTCATGGGGGGGCGAAACACCATATATTTT.

The chain uses TRBV18 and TRBJ1-1; D is undetermined. CDR3 size: 14 residues. The germline CDR1 and CDR2 sequences are KGHSH and LQKENI. Trimming removed 5 bases at V and 5 bases at J, with 15 bases between. The CDR3, as DNA: TGTGCCAGCTCAACCAGCCGGGGTGGAACTGAAGCTTTCTTT. This translates into CASSTSRGGTEAFF.

The chain carries TRBV27 and TRBJ1-1; 10 bases are shared with TRBD1. Germline V lookup: CDR1 MNHEY, CDR2 SMNVEV (reference sequence). The CDR3 runs 17 residues. V was pared by 4 bases and J by 5 bases, with 13 bases of the junction left unmatched. CDR3 loop: CASSSSGTGDRLTEAFF. CDR3 in DNA: TGTGCCAGCAGTTCGTCCGGGACAGGGGATCGCTTGACTGAAGCTTTCTTT.

This chain uses TRBV5-4 with TRBJ2-3; TRBD2 might be the D (5 bases). Trimming shortened V by 0 bases and J by 4 bases, and 12 bases separated the two germline ends. The germline CDR1 and CDR2 sequences are SGHNT and YYREEE (reference sequence). This CDR3 spans 15 amino acids. The CDR3 nucleotides are TGTGCCAGCAGCTTGGAGGCTAGCCGGGCAGATACGCAGTATTTT. Its protein product is CASSLEASRADTQYF.

The chain couples TRBV4-3 to TRBJ2-1, with unresolved D. Germline assignment: CDR1 LGHNA and CDR2 YSLEER. The CDR3 extends over 14 amino acids. V lost 4 bases and J 5 bases, leaving 12 bases between the germline ends. In DNA form, the CDR3 reads TGCGCCAGCAGCCCACAGACACTGGACAATGAGCAGTTCTTC. Its protein product is CASSPQTLDNEQFF.

The chain links TRBV2 to TRBJ1-2; TRBD1 is a possible D gene (6 bases). CDR1 and CDR2 from the germline V gene are SNHLY and FYNNEI. The CDR3 is 12 residues long. The DNA for the CDR3 is TGTGTCGTGGGGAGGGACATGGACGGCTACACCTTC. Amino acids: CVVGRDMDGYTF.